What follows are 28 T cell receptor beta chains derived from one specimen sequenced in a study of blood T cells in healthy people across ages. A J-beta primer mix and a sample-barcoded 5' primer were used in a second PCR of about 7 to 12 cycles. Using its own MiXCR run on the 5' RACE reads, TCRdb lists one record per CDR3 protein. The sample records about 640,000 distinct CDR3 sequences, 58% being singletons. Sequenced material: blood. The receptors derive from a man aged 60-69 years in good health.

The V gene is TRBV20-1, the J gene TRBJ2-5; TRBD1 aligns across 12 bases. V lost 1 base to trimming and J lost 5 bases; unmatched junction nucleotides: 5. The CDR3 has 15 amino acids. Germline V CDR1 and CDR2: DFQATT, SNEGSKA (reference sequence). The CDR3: CSARAGTGGPETQYF. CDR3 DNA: TGCAGTGCTAGAGCAGGGACAGGGGGCCCTGAGACCCAGTACTTC.

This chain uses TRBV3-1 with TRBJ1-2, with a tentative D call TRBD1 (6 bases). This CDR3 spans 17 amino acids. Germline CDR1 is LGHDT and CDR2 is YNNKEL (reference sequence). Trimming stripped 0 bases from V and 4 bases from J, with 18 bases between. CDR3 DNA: TGTGCCAGCAGCCAAGACTCTATAGGGGGGGGCGGCTATGGCTACACCTTC. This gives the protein CASSQDSIGGGGYGYTF.

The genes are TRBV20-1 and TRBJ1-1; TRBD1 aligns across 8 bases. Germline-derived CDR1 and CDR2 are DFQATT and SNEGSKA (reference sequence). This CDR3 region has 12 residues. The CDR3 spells CKTGVVLTEAFF. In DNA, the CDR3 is TGCAAGACAGGGGTGGTTTTGACTGAAGCTTTCTTT.

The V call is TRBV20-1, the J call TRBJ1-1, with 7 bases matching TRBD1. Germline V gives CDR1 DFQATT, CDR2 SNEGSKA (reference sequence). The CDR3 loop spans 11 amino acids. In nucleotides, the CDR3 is TGCAGGACAGGGACCGGGACTGAAGCTTTCTTT. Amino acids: CRTGTGTEAFF.

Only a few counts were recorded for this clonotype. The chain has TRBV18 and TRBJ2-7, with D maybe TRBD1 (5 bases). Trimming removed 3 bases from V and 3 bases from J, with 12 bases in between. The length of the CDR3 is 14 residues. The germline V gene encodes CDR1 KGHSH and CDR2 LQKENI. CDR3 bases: TGTGCCAGCTCACCGGTTAGGGGCAACTACGAGCAGTACTTC. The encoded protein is CASSPVRGNYEQYF.

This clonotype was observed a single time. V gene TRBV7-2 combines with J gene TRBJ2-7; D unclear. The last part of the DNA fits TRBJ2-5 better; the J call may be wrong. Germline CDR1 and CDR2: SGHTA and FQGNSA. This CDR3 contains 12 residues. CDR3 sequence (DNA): TGTGCCAGCAGCAAACCGGGAGAGACCCAGTACTTC. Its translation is CASSKPGETQYF.

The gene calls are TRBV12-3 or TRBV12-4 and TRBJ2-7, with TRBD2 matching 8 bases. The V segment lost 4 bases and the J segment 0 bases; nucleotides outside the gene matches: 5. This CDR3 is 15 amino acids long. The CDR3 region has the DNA TGTGCCAGCAGTTGGATAGCGGGAAGCTCCTACGAGCAGTACTTC. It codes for CASSWIAGSSYEQYF.

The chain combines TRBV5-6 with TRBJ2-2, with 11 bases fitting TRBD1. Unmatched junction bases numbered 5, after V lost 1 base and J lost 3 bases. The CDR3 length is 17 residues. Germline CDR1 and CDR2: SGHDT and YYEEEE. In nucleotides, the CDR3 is TGTGCCAGCAGCTTGTTAAGGGGACAGGGGGACACCGGGGAGCTGTTTTTT. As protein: CASSLLRGQGDTGELFF.

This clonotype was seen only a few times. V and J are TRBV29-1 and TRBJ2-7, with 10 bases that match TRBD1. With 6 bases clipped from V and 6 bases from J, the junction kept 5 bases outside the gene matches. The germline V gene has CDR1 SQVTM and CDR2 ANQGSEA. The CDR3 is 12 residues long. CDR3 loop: CSVGTGVGEQYF. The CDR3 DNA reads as TGCAGCGTCGGGACAGGGGTCGGCGAGCAGTACTTC.

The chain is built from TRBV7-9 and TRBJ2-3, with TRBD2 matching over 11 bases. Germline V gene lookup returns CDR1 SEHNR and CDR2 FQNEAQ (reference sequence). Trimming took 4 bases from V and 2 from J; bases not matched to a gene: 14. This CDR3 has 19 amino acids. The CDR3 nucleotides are TGTGCCAGCAGCTCGCGACTAGCGGGGCCATCTTTGGACACAGATACGCAGTATTTT. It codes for CASSSRLAGPSLDTDTQYF.

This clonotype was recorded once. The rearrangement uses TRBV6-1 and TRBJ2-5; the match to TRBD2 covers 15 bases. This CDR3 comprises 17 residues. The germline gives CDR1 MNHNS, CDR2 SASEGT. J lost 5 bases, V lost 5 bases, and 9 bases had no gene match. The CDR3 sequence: CASSRTSGGAGDETQYF. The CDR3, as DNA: TGTGCCAGCAGTCGGACTAGCGGGGGGGCCGGGGATGAGACCCAGTACTTC.

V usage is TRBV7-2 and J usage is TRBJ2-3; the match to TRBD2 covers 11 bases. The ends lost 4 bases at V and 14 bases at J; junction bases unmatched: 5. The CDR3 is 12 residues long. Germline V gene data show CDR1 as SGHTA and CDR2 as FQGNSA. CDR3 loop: CASSSRTSGSYF. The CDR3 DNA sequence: TGTGCCAGCAGCTCCCGGACTAGCGGGTCGTATTTT.

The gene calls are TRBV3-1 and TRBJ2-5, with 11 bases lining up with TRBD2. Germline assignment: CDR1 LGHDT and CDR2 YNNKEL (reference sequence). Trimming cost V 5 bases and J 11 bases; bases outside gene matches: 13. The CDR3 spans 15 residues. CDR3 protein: CASSTLAGATSAQYF. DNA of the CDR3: TGTGCCAGCAGCACACTAGCGGGGGCTACCTCCGCGCAGTACTTC.

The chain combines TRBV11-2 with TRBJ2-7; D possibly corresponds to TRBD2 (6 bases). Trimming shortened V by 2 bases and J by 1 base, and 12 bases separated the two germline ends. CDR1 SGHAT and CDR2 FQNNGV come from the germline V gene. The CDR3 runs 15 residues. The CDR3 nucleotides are TGTGCCAGCAGCTTACAGGAGGGGAGATCCTACGAGCAGTACTTC. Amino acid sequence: CASSLQEGRSYEQYF.

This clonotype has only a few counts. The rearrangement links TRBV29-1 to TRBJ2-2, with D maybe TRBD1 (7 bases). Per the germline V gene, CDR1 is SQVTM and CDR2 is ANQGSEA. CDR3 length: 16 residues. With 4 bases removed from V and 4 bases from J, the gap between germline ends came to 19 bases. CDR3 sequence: CSVGTEAGQSTGELFF. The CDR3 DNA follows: TGCAGCGTTGGAACCGAGGCGGGACAGAGCACCGGGGAGCTGTTTTTT.

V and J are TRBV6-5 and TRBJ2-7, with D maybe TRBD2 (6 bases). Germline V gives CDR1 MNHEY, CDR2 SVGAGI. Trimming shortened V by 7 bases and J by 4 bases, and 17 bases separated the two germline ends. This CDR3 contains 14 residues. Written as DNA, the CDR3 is TGTGCCAGCAATCCCCCGGGACTGAATTACGAGCAGTACTTC. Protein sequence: CASNPPGLNYEQYF.

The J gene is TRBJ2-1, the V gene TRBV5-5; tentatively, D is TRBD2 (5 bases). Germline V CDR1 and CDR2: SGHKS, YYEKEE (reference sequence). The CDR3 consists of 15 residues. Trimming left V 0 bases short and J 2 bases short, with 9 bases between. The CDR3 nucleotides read TGTGCCAGCAGCTTGGAACGGGGTACCTACAATGAGCAGTTCTTC. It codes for CASSLERGTYNEQFF.

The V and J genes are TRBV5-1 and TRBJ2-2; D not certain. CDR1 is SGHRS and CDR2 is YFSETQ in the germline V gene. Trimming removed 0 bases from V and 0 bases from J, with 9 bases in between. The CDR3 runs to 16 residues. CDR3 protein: CASSLAGYANTGELFF. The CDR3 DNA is TGCGCCAGCAGCTTGGCGGGCTACGCGAACACCGGGGAGCTGTTTTTT. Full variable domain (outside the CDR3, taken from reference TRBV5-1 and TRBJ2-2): KAGVTQTPRYLIKTRGQQVTLSCSPISGHRSVSWYQQTPGQGLQFLFEYFSETQRNKGNFPGRFSGRQFSNSRSEMNVSTLELGDSALYLCASSLAGYANTGELFFGEGSRLTVL.

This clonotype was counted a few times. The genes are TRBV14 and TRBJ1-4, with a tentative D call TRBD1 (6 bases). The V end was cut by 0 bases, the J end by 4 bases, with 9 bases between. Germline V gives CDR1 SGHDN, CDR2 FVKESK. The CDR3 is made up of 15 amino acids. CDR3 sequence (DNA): TGTGCCAGCAGCCAAGATAGGGGGTATAATGAAAAACTGTTTTTT. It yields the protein CASSQDRGYNEKLFF.

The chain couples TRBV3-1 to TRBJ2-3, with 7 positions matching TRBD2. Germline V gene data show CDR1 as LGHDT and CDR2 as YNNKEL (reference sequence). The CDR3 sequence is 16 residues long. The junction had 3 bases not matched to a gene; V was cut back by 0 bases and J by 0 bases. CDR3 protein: CASSQDMGGSTDTQYF. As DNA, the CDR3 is TGTGCCAGCAGCCAAGATATGGGGGGGAGCACAGATACGCAGTATTTT.

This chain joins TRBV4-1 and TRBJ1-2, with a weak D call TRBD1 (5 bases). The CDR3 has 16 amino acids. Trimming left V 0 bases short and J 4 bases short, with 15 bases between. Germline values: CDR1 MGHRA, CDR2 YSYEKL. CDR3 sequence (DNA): TGCGCCAGCAGCCAAGATATGGCAGGGCGACCCTATGGCTACACCTTC. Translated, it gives CASSQDMAGRPYGYTF.

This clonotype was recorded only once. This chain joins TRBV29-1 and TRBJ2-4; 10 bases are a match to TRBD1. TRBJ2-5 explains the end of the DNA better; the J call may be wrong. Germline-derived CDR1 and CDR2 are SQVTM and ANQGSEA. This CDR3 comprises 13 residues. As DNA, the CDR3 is TGCAGCGTCGGAGACAGGGGGCGAGAGACCCAGTACTTC. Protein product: CSVGDRGRETQYF.

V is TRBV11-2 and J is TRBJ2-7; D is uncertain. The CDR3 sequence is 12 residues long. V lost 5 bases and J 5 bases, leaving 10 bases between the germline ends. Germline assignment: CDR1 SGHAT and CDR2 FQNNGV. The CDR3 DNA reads TGTGCCAGCAGCCCGAACCTCCACGAGCAGTACTTC. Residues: CASSPNLHEQYF.

The CDR3 reads CASSVTERQTGYTF. CDR3 in DNA: TGTGCCAGCAGTGTAACTGAAAGACAGACTGGCTACACCTTC. This chain links TRBV2 with TRBJ1-2, with TRBD1 as a possible D gene (5 bases). The V gene lost 4 bases and the J gene lost 7 bases, with 16 bases spanning the gap. The length of the CDR3 is 14 residues. The germline CDR1 and CDR2 sequences are SNHLY and FYNNEI.

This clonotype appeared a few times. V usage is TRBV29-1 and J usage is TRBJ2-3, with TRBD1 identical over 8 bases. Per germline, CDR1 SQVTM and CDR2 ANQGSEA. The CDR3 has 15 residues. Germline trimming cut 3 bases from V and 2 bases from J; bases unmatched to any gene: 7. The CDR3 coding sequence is TGCAGCGTTGAGCGACAGGGGATTTCCACAGATACGCAGTATTTT. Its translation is CSVERQGISTDTQYF.

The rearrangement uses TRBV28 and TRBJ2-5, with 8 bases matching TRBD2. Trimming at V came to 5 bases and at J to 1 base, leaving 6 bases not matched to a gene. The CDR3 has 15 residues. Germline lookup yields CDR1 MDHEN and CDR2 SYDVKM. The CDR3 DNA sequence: TGTGCCAGCAGTGCCATAGCGGGGTTCCAAGAGACCCAGTACTTC. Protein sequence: CASSAIAGFQETQYF.

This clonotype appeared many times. The CDR3 spells CSVAGTLYNEQFF. The CDR3 DNA is TGCAGCGTCGCCGGGACACTTTACAATGAGCAGTTCTTC. The chain couples TRBV29-1 to TRBJ2-1, with TRBD1 as a possible D gene (6 bases). Germline V CDR1 and CDR2: SQVTM, ANQGSEA. This CDR3 comprises 13 residues. V was shortened by 6 bases and J by 4 bases, with 13 bases between the two germline ends.

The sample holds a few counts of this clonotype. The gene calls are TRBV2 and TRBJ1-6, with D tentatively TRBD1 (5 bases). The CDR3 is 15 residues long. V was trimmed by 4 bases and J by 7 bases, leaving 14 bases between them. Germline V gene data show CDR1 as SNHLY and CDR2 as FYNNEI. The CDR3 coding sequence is TGTGCCAGCAGTGGTCCGGGACGCCTCAATTCACCCCTCCACTTT. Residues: CASSGPGRLNSPLHF.